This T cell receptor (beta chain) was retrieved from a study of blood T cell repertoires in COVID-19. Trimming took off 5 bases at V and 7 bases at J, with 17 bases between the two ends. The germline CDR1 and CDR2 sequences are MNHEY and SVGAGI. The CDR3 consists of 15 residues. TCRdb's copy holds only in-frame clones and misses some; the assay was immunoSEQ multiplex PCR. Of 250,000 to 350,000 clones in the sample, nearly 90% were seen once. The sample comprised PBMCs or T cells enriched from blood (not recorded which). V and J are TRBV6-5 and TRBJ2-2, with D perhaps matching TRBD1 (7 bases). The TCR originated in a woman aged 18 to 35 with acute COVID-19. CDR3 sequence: CASSPGGGGIGELFF. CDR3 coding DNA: TGTGCCAGCAGTCCGGGCGGAGGGGGCATCGGGGAGCTGTTTTTT.